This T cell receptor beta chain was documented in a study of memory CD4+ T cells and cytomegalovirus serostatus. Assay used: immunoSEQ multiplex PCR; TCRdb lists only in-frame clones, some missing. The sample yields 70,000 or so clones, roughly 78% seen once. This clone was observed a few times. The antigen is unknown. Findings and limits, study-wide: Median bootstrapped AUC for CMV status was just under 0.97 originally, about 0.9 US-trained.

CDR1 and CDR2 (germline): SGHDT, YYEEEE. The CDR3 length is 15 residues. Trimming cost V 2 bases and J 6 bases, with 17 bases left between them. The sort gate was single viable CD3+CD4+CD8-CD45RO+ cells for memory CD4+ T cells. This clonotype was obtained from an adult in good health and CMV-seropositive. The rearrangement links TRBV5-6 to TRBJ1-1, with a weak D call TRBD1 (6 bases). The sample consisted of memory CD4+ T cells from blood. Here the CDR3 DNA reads TGTGCCAGCAGCTTAGCCTTTGCAGGGGTCTCTGAAGCTTTCTTT. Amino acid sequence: CASSLAFAGVSEAFF.